A selection of T cell receptor beta chains follows, all from one sample in a study of technical replicates of blood from several donors. The repertoire was sequenced with immunoSEQ multiplex PCR; TCRdb's copy has only in-frame clones and lacks some. The data contain about 81,000 clones, about 96% of them seen just once; the ten biggest clones take up about 0.2%. Sequenced: T cells isolated from PBMCs. The origin of the receptors is a human donor in good health. CDR3s leave out the opening cysteine and the closing phenylalanine or tryptophan. Size tells how often a clone was seen (once, few, many) or the class of an expanded clone, and some rows leave it out.

>TRBV19|TRBJ2-5|NA|15
ASSVLAGGRSQETQY
>TRBV30|TRBJ1-6|NA|12
AWNLGGFNSPLH
>TRBV6-6|TRBJ2-5|NA|14
ASSYTSQGVGETQY
>TRBV7-9|TRBJ1-2|NA|12
ASSPRGYDDGYT
>TRBV7-3|TRBJ2-5|NA|12
ASSQRGVQETQY
>TRBV6-5|TRBJ1-2|NA|12
ASSPFSGNYGYT
>TRBV6-1|TRBJ1-2|NA|11
ASRAAGGDGYT
>TRBV6-5|TRBJ1-1|NA|14
ASSYGDRGKSTEAF
>TRBV7-2|TRBJ1-2|NA|12
ASTLGGANYGYT
>TRBV6-1|TRBJ1-1|NA|11
ASTQGGDTEAF
>TRBV10-1|TRBJ1-4|NA|13
ASSEWARPDEKLF
>TRBV30|TRBJ1-1|NA|14
AWSVPPGGQYTEAF
>TRBV7-9|TRBJ1-2|NA|11
ASSQGSGPGYT
>TRBV28|TRBJ1-5|NA|14
ASSTTRDRGDQPQH
>TRBV14|TRBJ1-1|NA|11
ASSPNSKNEAF
>TRBV29-1|TRBJ2-7|once|12
SVGSGGAGLEQY
>TRBV5-8|TRBJ2-7|NA|12
ASSVHRGGNEQY
>TRBV5-1|TRBJ2-7|NA|10
ASSFQGYEQY
>TRBV2|TRBJ2-7|NA|11
ASRGTNSYEQY
>TRBV7-9|TRBJ1-4|NA|10
ASSVRLEKLF
>TRBV6-1|TRBJ1-1|NA|13
ASSVTFRDSLDAF
>TRBV6-5|TRBJ2-3|NA|14
ASSYSVAAKTDTQY
>TRBV27|TRBJ2-7|once|12
ASSLGQVTYEQY
>TRBV19|TRBJ1-2|NA|11
ASAEGRGYGYT
>TRBV30|TRBJ2-2|NA|12
AWRGDYNTGELF
>TRBV5-6|TRBJ2-1|NA|13
ASSVLGGTYNEQF
>TRBV10-3|TRBJ2-2|NA|12
AITDRQGEGELF
>TRBV7-3|TRBJ1-1|NA|12
ASSLTGGNTEAF
>TRBV21-1|TRBJ2-2|NA|18
ASSKFGRLAGGPMTGELF
>TRBV10-1|TRBJ1-2|NA|11
ASSEGAYYGYT
>TRBV21-1|TRBJ2-7|NA|17
ASSTSFSGPTRDYYEQY
>TRBV19|TRBJ2-7|NA|11
ASSISDSYEQY
>TRBV28|TRBJ2-7|NA|14
ASMGGRGLAGGGGY
>TRBV9|TRBJ1-1|NA|13
ASSPTDREGSEAF
>TRBV6-6|TRBJ1-6|NA|11
ASSPLAGSPLH
>TRBV4-1|TRBJ2-3|NA|14
ASSQGQGASTDTQY
>TRBV5-4|TRBJ2-3|few|14
ASSLSGSLRKWAQY